This TCR beta chain was captured by sequencing in a study of T cell responses to AZD1222 COVID-19 vaccine. Sequencing used immunoSEQ multiplex PCR; TCRdb keeps in-frame clones, though not all of them. The profile shows about 120,000 clones, approximately 88% of them singletons. Germline V gene lookup returns CDR1 KGHDR and CDR2 SFDVKD. This CDR3 region has 13 residues. Trimming cost V 9 bases and J 6 bases, with 14 bases left between them. The chain is built from TRBV24-1 and TRBJ2-1; either TRBD1 or TRBD2 may supply D (6 bases each). The receptor's source is an adult in good health. The sequencing used peripheral blood, collected on day 0 of AZD1222 vaccination. The CDR3 DNA sequence: TGTGCCACCTCACGCGGAGGGGGCAATGAGCAGTTCTTC. Protein: CATSRGGGNEQFF.